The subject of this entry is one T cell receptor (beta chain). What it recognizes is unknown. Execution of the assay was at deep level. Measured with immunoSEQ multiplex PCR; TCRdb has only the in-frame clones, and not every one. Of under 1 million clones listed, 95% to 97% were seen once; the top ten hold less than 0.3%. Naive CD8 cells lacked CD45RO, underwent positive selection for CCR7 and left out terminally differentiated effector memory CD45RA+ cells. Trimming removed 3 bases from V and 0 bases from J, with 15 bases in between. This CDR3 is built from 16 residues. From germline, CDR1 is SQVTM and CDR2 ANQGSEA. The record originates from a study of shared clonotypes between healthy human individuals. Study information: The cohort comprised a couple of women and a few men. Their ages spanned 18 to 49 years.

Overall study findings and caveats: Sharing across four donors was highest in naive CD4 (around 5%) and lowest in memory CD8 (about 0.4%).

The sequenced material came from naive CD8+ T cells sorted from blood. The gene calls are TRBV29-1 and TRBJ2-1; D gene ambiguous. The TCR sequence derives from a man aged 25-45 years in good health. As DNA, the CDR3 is TGCAGCGTTGACGACGTCAGATTTAGCTCCTACAATGAGCAGTTCTTC. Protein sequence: CSVDDVRFSSYNEQFF.